This TCR beta chain was captured in a study of blood T cell repertoires in COVID-19. Trimming removed 7 bases from V and 4 bases from J, with 8 bases in between. CDR3 size: 11 residues. Germline V gene data show CDR1 as MDHEN and CDR2 as SYDVKM. Profiled with immunoSEQ multiplex PCR; TCRdb holds only in-frame clones, not every one. The sample consists of approximately 250,000 clones, less than 95% of them appearing once. J is TRBJ2-7 and V is TRBV28; tentative D call: TRBD1 (5 bases). This sequence was found in a man in his forties who had been exposed to COVID-19. The sequencing sample was made of PBMCs or T cells enriched from blood (not recorded which). The CDR3 region is CASNGAYEQYF. DNA for the CDR3: TGTGCCAGCAATGGGGCATACGAGCAGTACTTC.